This T cell receptor (beta chain) came from a study of T-cell memory formation after mild COVID-19. General study findings and limits: CD4/CD8 balance held among clones contracting day 15 to 85, and later expanders leaned CD4+.

About this clonotype itself: No antigen is known for it.

In germline, CDR1 is DFQATT, CDR2 SNEGSKA (reference sequence). The CDR3 is 14 residues long. The V gene end was trimmed by 3 bases and the J gene end by 8 bases; junction bases not matched to a gene: 4. TCR alpha and TCR beta cDNA libraries with sample barcodes and UMIs came from 5'RACE using constant-segment primers. TCRdb used MiXCR to reprocess the 5' RACE reads, holding one entry per CDR3 protein. The data contain fewer than 600,000 distinct CDR3 sequences, about a fifth of them singletons. This TCR was recovered from an adult woman who had mild COVID-19 (a few samples of this study predate the infection). Cell type and time point are not known. This chain links TRBV20-1 with TRBJ2-1; 13 bases match TRBD2. The sample consisted of PBMCs or a T cell subset sorted from them (not recorded which). CDR3 amino acids: CSARGLAGTYEQFF. CDR3 bases: TGCAGTGCTAGGGGACTAGCGGGGACCTATGAGCAGTTCTTC.